This record concerns one TCR beta chain sequence. Its antigen is not identified. Libraries were prepared by immunoSEQ multiplex PCR; TCRdb keeps only in-frame clonotypes and omits some of them. The sample holds under 95,000 clones, approximately 86% seen once. The germline CDR1 and CDR2 sequences are SGHTA and FQGNSA. Trimming shortened V by 5 bases and J by 0 bases, and 16 bases separated the two germline ends. CDR3 size: 16 residues. This sample is drawn from a study of T cell responses to AZD1222 COVID-19 vaccine. The study, taken as a whole, reports: Clonal diversity may have been underestimated, and the donors were mostly white British, with more females than males.

Sequencing used peripheral blood, obtained on day 0 of AZD1222 vaccination. This clonotype originated in an adult in good health. The chain carries TRBV7-2 and TRBJ1-2; D remains unclear. Here the CDR3 DNA reads TGTGCCAGCAGCGAATACCACAACTCTCCTAACTATGGCTACACCTTC. It translates to CASSEYHNSPNYGYTF.